Described below is a single T cell receptor beta chain sequence and its context. Its antigen remains unknown. It was with 60 Vbeta and 13 Jbeta primers that the PCR ran. Data came from immunoSEQ multiplex PCR; TCRdb stores just in-frame clones and leaves some out. The table for this sample gives over 100,000 clones. This sample was taken from a study of cytomegalovirus exposure and HLA in healthy donors. The germline gives CDR1 MDHEN, CDR2 SYDVKM. The V gene end was trimmed by 6 bases and the J gene end by 6 bases; junction bases not matched to a gene: 12. The CDR3 has 16 amino acids. Broader study findings: In a later analysis, HLA-C alleles had the fewest associated TCRs, DRB1 alleles the most.

Sequencing was done on a sample of PBMCs. This chain connects TRBV28 to TRBJ1-2; 11 positions match TRBD1. This clonotype was sampled from a man aged 35 to 55 in good health and CMV-seropositive. This chain's CDR3 is CASRVPGQGEGNGYTF. Here the CDR3 DNA reads TGTGCCAGCAGGGTACCGGGACAGGGGGAAGGTAATGGCTACACCTTC.